These 16 T cell receptor beta chains came from one sample sequenced in a study of cytomegalovirus exposure and HLA in healthy donors. It was with 60 Vbeta and 13 Jbeta primers that the PCR ran. Method: immunoSEQ multiplex PCR; TCRdb's copy keeps in-frame clones and lacks some. This table holds roughly 100,000 clones, 60% to 80% found once. Sequences were obtained from PBMCs. Receptors were obtained from a female donor in good health and CMV-seronegative.

The rearrangement links TRBV7-9 to TRBJ2-1, with TRBD1 identical over 11 bases. Germline V lookup: CDR1 SEHNR, CDR2 FQNEAQ (reference sequence). This CDR3 contains 15 residues. Unmatched junction bases numbered 8, after V lost 3 bases and J lost 10 bases. CDR3 amino acids: CASSLRDRDRGEQFF. In DNA, the CDR3 is TGTGCCAGCAGCTTGCGAGACCGGGACAGGGGGGAGCAGTTCTTC.

This clone has just a few counts. The J gene is TRBJ2-1, the V gene TRBV1; whether TRBD1, the table's D call, matches the DNA was not checked. TRBV1 is a listed pseudogene. CDR3 length equals 18 residues. For the CDR3, the DNA is TGCACCAGCAGCCAAGATGGGGGCAGGCCTCCCAAGGGCCATGAGCAGTTCTTC. Translation: CTSSQDGGRPPKGHEQFF.

The gene calls are TRBV13 and TRBJ2-1; 11 positions agree with TRBD1. Germline V lookup: CDR1 PRHDT, CDR2 FYEKMQ (reference sequence). The CDR3 has 16 residues. V shed 4 bases, J shed 7 bases, and the junction held 9 bases outside the gene matches. The CDR3 sequence is CASSSPGQGVRNEQFF. CDR3 nucleotides: TGTGCCAGCAGCTCACCGGGACAGGGGGTTAGAAATGAGCAGTTCTTC.

The chain combines TRBV7-2 with TRBJ1-1, with D perhaps TRBD1 (5 bases). The length of the CDR3 is 12 residues. The ends were cut back, 6 bases at V and 7 bases at J, with 12 bases in the middle. Germline V gene data show CDR1 as SGHTA and CDR2 as FQGNSA. CDR3 loop: CASSYRGGEAFF. As DNA, the CDR3 is TGTGCCAGCAGTTACCGGGGGGGTGAAGCTTTCTTT.

This sequence joins TRBV30 and TRBJ2-7; D is possibly TRBD1 (5 bases). There are 11 residues in the CDR3. Per germline, CDR1 GTSNPN and CDR2 SVGIG (reference sequence). With 3 bases removed from V and 5 bases from J, the gap between germline ends came to 8 bases. The CDR3 sequence: CAWRGQDEQYF. CDR3 DNA sequence: TGTGCCTGGAGGGGGCAGGACGAGCAGTACTTC.

The rearrangement joins TRBV10-1 to TRBJ2-1; TRBD2 aligns across 9 bases. Germline V gives CDR1 WNHNN, CDR2 SYGVQD (reference sequence). There are 14 residues in the CDR3. Trimming removed 6 bases from V and 5 bases from J; junction bases left unmatched: 5. The CDR3 loop reads CASSPSGTDNEQFF. The CDR3 nucleotides are TGCGCCAGCAGCCCTAGCGGGACTGACAATGAGCAGTTCTTC.

V is TRBV4-1 and J is TRBJ2-7; TRBD2 matches at 12 bases. Per the germline V gene, CDR1 is MGHRA and CDR2 is YSYEKL. The CDR3 spans 15 residues. The ends lost 4 bases at V and 2 bases at J; junction bases unmatched: 3. This chain's CDR3 is CASSRTSGATYEQYF. The CDR3 DNA is TGCGCCAGCAGCCGGACTAGCGGGGCCACCTACGAGCAGTACTTC.

The chain carries TRBV27 and TRBJ1-5, with 9 positions matching TRBD1. Trimming removed 2 bases from V and 6 bases from J; junction bases left unmatched: 11. The CDR3 is 17 amino acids. Germline V gives CDR1 MNHEY, CDR2 SMNVEV (reference sequence). This chain's CDR3 is CASSLRWGQGDLQPQHF. In DNA, the CDR3 is TGTGCCAGCAGTTTAAGGTGGGGACAGGGAGACCTTCAGCCCCAGCATTTT.

The gene calls are TRBV6-1 and TRBJ1-2; 7 nucleotides agree with TRBD1. Unmatched junction bases numbered 7, after V lost 6 bases and J lost 0 bases. This CDR3 contains 15 residues. Germline values: CDR1 MNHNS, CDR2 SASEGT. In nucleotides, the CDR3 is TGTGCCAGCAGGGATACAGGGGCAGCTAACTATGGCTACACCTTC. Translated: CASRDTGAANYGYTF.

V gene TRBV15 combines with J gene TRBJ2-1; 7 nucleotides align to TRBD2. The length of the CDR3 is 17 residues. Germline trimming cut 2 bases from V and 1 base from J; bases unmatched to any gene: 8. The germline V gene has CDR1 LNHNV and CDR2 YYDKDF (reference sequence). In DNA form, the CDR3 reads TGTGCCACCAGCAGATTATCTAGCGGACCTTCCTACAATGAGCAGTTCTTC. It codes for CATSRLSSGPSYNEQFF.

This clone has more than one count but fewer than ten. The chain carries TRBV19 and TRBJ1-1, with TRBD1 matching over 7 bases. Germline V gene lookup returns CDR1 LNHDA and CDR2 SQIVND (reference sequence). With 8 bases clipped from V and 1 base from J, the junction kept 4 bases outside the gene matches. The CDR3 consists of 13 residues. CDR3: CASFRTGNTEAFF. The CDR3 DNA follows: TGTGCCAGTTTCCGGACAGGGAACACTGAAGCTTTCTTT.

The J gene is TRBJ2-1, the V gene TRBV7-6, with TRBD2 matching over 7 bases. Germline-derived CDR1 and CDR2 are SGHVS and FNYEAQ. The CDR3 has 15 residues. After removal of 2 bases from V and 1 base from J, the junction contained 2 bases not matched to a gene. DNA of the CDR3: TGTGCCAGCAGCTTAAGGGGAGGGTCCTACAATGAGCAGTTCTTC. Translation: CASSLRGGSYNEQFF.

The chain links TRBV21-1 to TRBJ2-7; TRBD1, the table's D call, was not compared with the DNA. TRBV21-1 has pseudogene status. CDR3 size: 15 residues. The CDR3 coding sequence is TGTGCCAGCATCATACAGGGGCAGATTGCCTACGAGCAGTACTTC. Protein product: CASIIQGQIAYEQYF.

This chain joins TRBV4-1 and TRBJ2-7; 10 bases match TRBD1. V lost 3 bases and J lost 2; bases outside the gene matches: 4. Germline V gene data show CDR1 as MGHRA and CDR2 as YSYEKL. The CDR3 loop spans 15 amino acids. The CDR3 DNA reads as TGCGCCAGCAGCCAGACCGGGACAGGGGCCTACGAGCAGTACTTC. Its translation: CASSQTGTGAYEQYF.

The V gene is TRBV19, the J gene TRBJ2-1; 9 bases agree with TRBD1. The CDR3 runs to 13 residues. From germline, CDR1 is LNHDA and CDR2 SQIVND (reference sequence). The V gene end was trimmed by 5 bases and the J gene end by 10 bases; junction bases not matched to a gene: 6. The CDR3 here is CASSGTGSREQFF. The CDR3 DNA sequence: TGTGCCAGTAGTGGGACAGGGTCTAGAGAGCAGTTCTTC.

The count of this clone is one. The chain combines TRBV5-4 with TRBJ1-1; TRBD1 matches at 8 bases. V gave up 4 bases and J gave up 3 bases; unmatched junction bases: 5. The germline V gene encodes CDR1 SGHNT and CDR2 YYREEE (reference sequence). The CDR3 is 14 amino acids. CDR3 residues: CASSVTGAYTEAFF. The CDR3 bases are TGTGCCAGCAGCGTGACAGGGGCTTACACTGAAGCTTTCTTT.